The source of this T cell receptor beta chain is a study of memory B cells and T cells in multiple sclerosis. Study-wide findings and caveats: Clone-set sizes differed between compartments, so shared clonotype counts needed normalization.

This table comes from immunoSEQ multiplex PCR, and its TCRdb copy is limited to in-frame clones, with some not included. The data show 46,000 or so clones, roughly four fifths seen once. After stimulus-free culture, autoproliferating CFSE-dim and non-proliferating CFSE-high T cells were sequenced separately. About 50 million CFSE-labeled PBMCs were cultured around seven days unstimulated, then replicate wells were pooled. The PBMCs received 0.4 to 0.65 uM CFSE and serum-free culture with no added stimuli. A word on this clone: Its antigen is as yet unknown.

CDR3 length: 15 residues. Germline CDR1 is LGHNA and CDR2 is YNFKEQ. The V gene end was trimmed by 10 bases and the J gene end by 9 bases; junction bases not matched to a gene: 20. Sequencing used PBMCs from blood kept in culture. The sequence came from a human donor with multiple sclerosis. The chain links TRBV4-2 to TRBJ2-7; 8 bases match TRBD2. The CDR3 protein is CATTANPGLGNVQYF. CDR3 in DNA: TGTGCCACCACCGCGAACCCGGGACTAGGGAACGTGCAGTACTTC.